This T cell receptor beta chain was documented in a study of OX40 agonist ivuxolimab in advanced cancers. Study-level results: With doses of 0.1-3.0 mg/kg, partial responders showed among the lowest clonal expansion. CD4+ and CD8+ blood T cells expanded clonally by week 6 at 0.1 to 3.0 mg/kg.

The data were produced by immunoSEQ multiplex PCR, yet TCRdb's version contains in-frame clones alone and is incomplete. The sample comprises tens of thousands of clones, roughly 94% of which are singletons, and more than 9.5% rests with the top ten. Comment on this clone: The antigen is unknown.

The sequences come from CD4+ or CD8+ T cells sorted from blood, collected in a trial of the OX40 agonist ivuxolimab. This TCR came from an adult with an advanced solid tumor such as melanoma, head and neck, liver or kidney cancer.

CDR3 nucleotides: TGTGCCTGGTGGGGGCCACCCGCCCCCCGTGGCTACACCTTC. It specifies CAWWGPPAPRGYTF. V gene TRBV30 combines with J gene TRBJ1-2; the D gene is possibly TRBD1 (6 bases). Trimming stripped 5 bases from V and 7 bases from J, with 20 bases between. The germline gives CDR1 GTSNPN, CDR2 SVGIG (reference sequence). The CDR3 has 14 amino acids.